This is a list of T cell receptor beta chains from one sample in a study of cytomegalovirus exposure and HLA in healthy donors. Clones were sequenced by immunoSEQ multiplex PCR, and TCRdb holds only the in-frame ones, with some missing. The table records tens of thousands of clones, around 60% of them present only once. The material sequenced was PBMCs. These receptors came from a male donor in good health and CMV-seropositive. Each CDR3 is given with its conserved first and last residue. D genes are given only for firm matches. Size is omitted from some rows. Given values are once, few, many or a class for expanded clones.

V	D	J	size	DNA	CDR3
TRBV9	-	TRBJ2-7	-	TGTGCCAGCAGCCAAGTGGGGGCCGGGACCGACGAGCAGTACTTC	CASSQVGAGTDEQYF
TRBV5-1	-	TRBJ2-2	once	TGCGCCAGCAGCCCCGGAGGACCCACCGGGGAGCTGTTTTTT	CASSPGGPTGELFF
TRBV2	-	TRBJ1-5	-	TGTGCCAGCAGGAATACAGGTTCCTCCATGGCCCAGCATTTT	CASRNTGSSMAQHF
TRBV7-6	TRBD2	TRBJ2-1	-	TGTGCCAGCAGCTTCAGGACTAGCGGTTACAATGAGCAGTTCTTC	CASSFRTSGYNEQFF
TRBV4-1	TRBD2	TRBJ2-1	few	TGCGCCAGCAGCCACCCCGGGACTAGAAGTGGCAGCCAATACAATGAGCAGTTCTTC	CASSHPGTRSGSQYNEQFF
TRBV30	-	TRBJ2-6	-	TGTGCCTGGAGTGGGCAGGGGCACACCTCTGGGGCCAACGTCCTGACTTTC	CAWSGQGHTSGANVLTF
TRBV19	-	TRBJ1-4	few	TGTGCCAGTAGTATGGTCGCAGGGAATGAAAAACTGTTTTTT	CASSMVAGNEKLFF
TRBV14	TRBD2	TRBJ2-1	-	TGTGCCAGCAGCGCTAGCGGGGGGCCCTACAATGAGCAGTTCTTC	CASSASGGPYNEQFF
TRBV14	TRBD1	TRBJ2-2	-	TGTGCCAGCAGCACCCGGACAGGGAACACCGGGGAGCTGTTTTTT	CASSTRTGNTGELFF
TRBV7-9	-	TRBJ1-5	few	TGTGCCAGCAGCCAAGAGGTAAATCAGCCCCAGCATTTT	CASSQEVNQPQHF
TRBV28	TRBD1	TRBJ2-7	-	TGTGCCAGCTACAGGGGTTCCTACGAGCAGTACTTC	CASYRGSYEQYF
TRBV18	TRBD1	TRBJ2-5	-	TGTGCCAGCTCACCACCTCTCGGACAGGGGGCAGAGACCCAGTACTTC	CASSPPLGQGAETQYF
TRBV5-1	-	TRBJ2-3	-	TGCGCCAGCCAACAGGGGGGGAGCACAGATACGCAGTATTTT	CASQQGGSTDTQYF
TRBV27	TRBD2	TRBJ2-7	few	TGTGCCAGCAGTTTATCCCTGGAGGGAGGGCGGGTCTACGAGCAGTACTTC	CASSLSLEGGRVYEQYF
TRBV28	TRBD2	TRBJ2-7	-	TGTGCCAGCAGTGGCCAGAGCGGGAGCACCTACGAGCAGTACTTC	CASSGQSGSTYEQYF
TRBV7-8	TRBD1	TRBJ2-7	once	TGTGCCAGCAGCTCAGACAGGGGGCGTTACGAGCAGTACTTC	CASSSDRGRYEQYF
TRBV27	-	TRBJ2-7	-	TGTGCCAGCAGTTTATCCGTAACAGGGTTCTCCTACGAGCAGTACTTC	CASSLSVTGFSYEQYF
TRBV27	-	TRBJ1-2	-	TGTGCCAGCAGGGGGGATGTTGAGGGGGGGGCGTGCACCTTC	CASRGDVEGGACTF
TRBV28	TRBD1	TRBJ2-2	-	TGTGCCAGCCGGACAGGGGGCGAGTTTACCGGGGAGCTGTTTTTT	CASRTGGEFTGELFF
TRBV5-1	TRBD1	TRBJ2-3	few	TGCGCCAGCAGCTCCGGGACAGGGAGCCCAGATACGCAGTATTTT	CASSSGTGSPDTQYF
TRBV11-1	TRBD1	TRBJ1-1	few	TGTGCCAGCAGCTTAGAAGGGGGCGCGGTAGGCACTGAAGCTTTCTTT	CASSLEGGAVGTEAFF
TRBV5-4	-	TRBJ2-3	-	TGTGCCAGCAGCTTGGTTGGGGGGGATACGCAGTATTTT	CASSLVGGDTQYF
TRBV19	TRBD1	TRBJ1-2	-	TGTGCCAGTACCAGAAGGGGGCACTACACCTTC	CASTRRGHYTF
TRBV5-1	-	TRBJ2-7	-	TGCGCCAGCAGCTTGGACACCCACAGTAGTTGGTACTTC	CASSLDTHSSWYF
TRBV27	TRBD2	TRBJ2-4	-	TGTGCCAGCAGTCTCCCGACGGGCGGGAGGAGGGGGGGAGCCAAAAACATTCAGTACTTC	CASSLPTGGRRGGAKNIQYF
TRBV27	-	TRBJ1-4	-	TGTGCCAGCAAACAGGGAACCCAAAAACTGTTTTTT	CASKQGTQKLFF
TRBV7-9	TRBD1	TRBJ1-5	-	TGTGCCAGCAGCCGGACAGGGGTCGGTCAGCCCCAGCATTTT	CASSRTGVGQPQHF
TRBV18	TRBD1	TRBJ2-5	many	TGTGCCAGCTCACCCAAGACAGGGGGCTTGGAGACCCAGTACTTC	CASSPKTGGLETQYF
TRBV7-9	-	TRBJ2-7	-	TGTGCCAGCAGGAAGGACGGGTCCGAGGGCTACGAGCAGTACTTC	CASRKDGSEGYEQYF